This T cell receptor (beta chain) was recovered during a study of blood T cell repertoires in COVID-19. In the study overall: Collection of acute and convalescent COVID-19 samples took place in the United States, Italy and Spain.

Germline V gene lookup returns CDR1 LGHNA and CDR2 YNFKEQ. This CDR3 comprises 17 residues. V shed 0 bases, J shed 0 bases, and the junction held 7 bases outside the gene matches. Authors' methods: Nucleated cell number was recorded as an estimate derived from reference gene primer amplification. The assay was immunoSEQ multiplex PCR, and TCRdb's table has in-frame clones only and misses some. Clone size and V and J calls were adopted from that table, with D and trimming inferred from the DNA. This table holds roughly 250,000 clones, around 90% found once. The origin of this receptor is a woman in her 40s with acute or convalescent COVID-19. The gene calls are TRBV4-2 and TRBJ2-5; 7 bases line up with TRBD2. Material for sequencing was peripheral blood. In DNA, the CDR3 is TGTGCCAGCAGCCAAGATGTGGCTAGCGGTTACCAAGAGACCCAGTACTTC. Translated, it gives CASSQDVASGYQETQYF.